This T cell receptor (beta chain) appears in the sequencing data of a study of cytomegalovirus exposure and HLA in healthy donors. General study results and limits: The authors listed some 150 TCR beta chains as cytomegalovirus-associated. Many donors shared some public TCRs, even though most TCR sequences were rare.

This clone was counted a few times. Its specificity is not known. Generated by immunoSEQ multiplex PCR, the TCRdb table keeps only in-frame clones and is missing some. This sample has about 240,000 clones, with 70% to 90% found just once. From the approximately 120-subject validation cohort, which was separate from the roughly 680-subject first cohort, the donors were drawn. This CDR3 is built from 14 residues. The V gene's germline CDR1 is GTSNPN and CDR2 SVGIG (reference sequence). V shed 1 base and J 4 bases; nucleotides not matched to a gene: 7. The clonotype comes from a woman in her 30s in good health and CMV-seropositive. This chain joins TRBV30 and TRBJ2-7, with 7 bases lining up with TRBD1. Material: PBMCs. The CDR3 protein is CAWSATDRLYEQYF. DNA of the CDR3: TGTGCCTGGAGTGCCACGGACAGGCTATACGAGCAGTACTTC. Complete variable domain (other parts from reference TRBV30 and TRBJ2-7): SQTIHQWPATLVQPVGSPLSLECTVEGTSNPNLYWYRQAAGRGLQLLFYSVGIGQISSEVPQNLSASRPQDRQFILSSKKLLLSDSGFYLCAWSATDRLYEQYFGPGTRLTVT.